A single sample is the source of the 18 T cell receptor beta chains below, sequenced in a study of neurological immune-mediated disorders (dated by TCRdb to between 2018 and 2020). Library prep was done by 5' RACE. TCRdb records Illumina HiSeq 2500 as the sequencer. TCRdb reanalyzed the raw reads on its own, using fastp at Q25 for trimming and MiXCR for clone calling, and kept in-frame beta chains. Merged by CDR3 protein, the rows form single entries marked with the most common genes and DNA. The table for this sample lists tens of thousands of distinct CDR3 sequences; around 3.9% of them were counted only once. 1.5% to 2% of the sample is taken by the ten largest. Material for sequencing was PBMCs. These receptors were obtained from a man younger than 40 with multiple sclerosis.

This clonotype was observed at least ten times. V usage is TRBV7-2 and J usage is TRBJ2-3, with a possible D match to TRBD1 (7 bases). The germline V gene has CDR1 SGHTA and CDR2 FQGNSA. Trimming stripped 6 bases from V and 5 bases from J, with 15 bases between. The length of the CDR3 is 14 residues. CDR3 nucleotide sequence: TGTGCCAGCAGTCGTGGGACAGCGGGAGATACGCAGTATTTT. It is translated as CASSRGTAGDTQYF.

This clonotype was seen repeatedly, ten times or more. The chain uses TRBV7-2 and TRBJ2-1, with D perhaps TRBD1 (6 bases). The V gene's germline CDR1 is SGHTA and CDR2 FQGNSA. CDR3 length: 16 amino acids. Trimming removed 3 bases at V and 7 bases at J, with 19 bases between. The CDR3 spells CASSLTGRVAENEQFF. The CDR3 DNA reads TGTGCCAGCAGCTTGACAGGTAGGGTTGCGGAGAATGAGCAGTTCTTC.

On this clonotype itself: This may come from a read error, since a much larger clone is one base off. The DNA for the CDR3 is TGCGCCAACAGCCAGATAGACTTAATGTCGAACACCGGGGAGCTGTTTTTT. Amino acid sequence: CANSQIDLMSNTGELFF. The rearrangement joins TRBV4-1 to TRBJ2-2; D gene ambiguous. The V gene's germline CDR1 is MGHRA and CDR2 YSYEKL. CDR3 size: 17 residues.

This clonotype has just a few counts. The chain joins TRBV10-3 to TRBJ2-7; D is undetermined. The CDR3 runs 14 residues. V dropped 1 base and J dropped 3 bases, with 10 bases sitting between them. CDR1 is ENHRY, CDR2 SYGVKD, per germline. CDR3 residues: CAISEWSTDYEQYF. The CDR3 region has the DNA TGTGCCATCAGTGAGTGGAGTACAGACTACGAGCAGTACTTC.

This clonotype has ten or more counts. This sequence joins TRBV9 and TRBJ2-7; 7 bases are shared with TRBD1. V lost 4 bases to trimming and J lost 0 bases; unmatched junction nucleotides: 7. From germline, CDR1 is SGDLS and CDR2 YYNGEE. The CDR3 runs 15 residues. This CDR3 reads CASSLRTGSSYEQYF. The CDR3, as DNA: TGTGCCAGCAGCCTTCGGACAGGAAGCTCCTACGAGCAGTACTTC.

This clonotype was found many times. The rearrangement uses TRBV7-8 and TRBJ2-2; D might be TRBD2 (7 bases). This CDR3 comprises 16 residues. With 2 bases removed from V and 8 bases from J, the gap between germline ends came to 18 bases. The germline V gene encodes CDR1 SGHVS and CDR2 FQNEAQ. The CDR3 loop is CASSLRGDYPTGELFF. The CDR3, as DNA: TGTGCCAGCAGCTTAAGGGGGGACTACCCAACTGGGGAGCTGTTTTTT.

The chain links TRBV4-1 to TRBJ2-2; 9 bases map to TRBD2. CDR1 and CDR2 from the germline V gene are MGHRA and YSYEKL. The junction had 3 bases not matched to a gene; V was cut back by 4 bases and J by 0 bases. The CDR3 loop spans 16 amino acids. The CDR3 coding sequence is TGCGCCAGCAGCCTTCGACTAGCGGCGAACACCGGGGAGCTGTTTTTT. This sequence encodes CASSLRLAANTGELFF.

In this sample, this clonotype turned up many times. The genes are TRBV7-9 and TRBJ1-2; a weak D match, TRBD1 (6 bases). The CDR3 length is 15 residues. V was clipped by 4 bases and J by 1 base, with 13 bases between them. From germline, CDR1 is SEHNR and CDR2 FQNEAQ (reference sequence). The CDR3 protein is CASSSSTGRNYGYTF. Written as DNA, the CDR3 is TGTGCCAGCAGCTCTTCGACAGGACGTAACTATGGCTACACCTTC.

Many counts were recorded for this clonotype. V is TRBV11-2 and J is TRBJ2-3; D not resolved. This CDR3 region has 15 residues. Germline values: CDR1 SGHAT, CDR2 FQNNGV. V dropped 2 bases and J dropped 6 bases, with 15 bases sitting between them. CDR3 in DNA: TGTGCCAGCAGCTTACCCGCAATGGGCGGCGATACGCAGTATTTT. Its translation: CASSLPAMGGDTQYF.

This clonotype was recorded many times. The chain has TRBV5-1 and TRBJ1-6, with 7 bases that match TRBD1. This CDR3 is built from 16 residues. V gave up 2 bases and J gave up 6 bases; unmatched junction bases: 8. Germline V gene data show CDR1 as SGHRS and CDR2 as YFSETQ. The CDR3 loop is CASSLGTGQLNSPLHF. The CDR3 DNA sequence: TGCGCCAGCAGCTTAGGGACGGGACAGCTTAATTCACCCCTCCACTTT.

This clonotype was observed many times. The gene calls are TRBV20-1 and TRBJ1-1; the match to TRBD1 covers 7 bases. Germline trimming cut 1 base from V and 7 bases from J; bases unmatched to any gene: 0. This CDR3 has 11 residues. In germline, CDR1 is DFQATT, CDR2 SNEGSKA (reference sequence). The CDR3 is CSARGDSEAFF. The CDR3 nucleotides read TGCAGTGCTAGAGGGGACAGTGAAGCTTTCTTT.

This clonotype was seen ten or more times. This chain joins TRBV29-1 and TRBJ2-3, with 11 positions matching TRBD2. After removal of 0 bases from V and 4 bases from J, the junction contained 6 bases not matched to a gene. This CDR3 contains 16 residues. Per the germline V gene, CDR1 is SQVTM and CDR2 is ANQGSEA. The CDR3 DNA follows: TGCAGCGTTGAAGACTTAGCGGGAGGGCCGCCAGATACGCAGTATTTT. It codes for CSVEDLAGGPPDTQYF.

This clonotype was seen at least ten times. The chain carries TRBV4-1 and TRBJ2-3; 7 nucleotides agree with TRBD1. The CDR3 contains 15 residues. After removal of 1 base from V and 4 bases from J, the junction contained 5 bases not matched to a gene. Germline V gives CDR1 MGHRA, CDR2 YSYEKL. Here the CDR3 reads CASSQAATGSDTQYF. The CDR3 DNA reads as TGCGCCAGCAGCCAAGCGGCGACAGGGTCAGATACGCAGTATTTT.

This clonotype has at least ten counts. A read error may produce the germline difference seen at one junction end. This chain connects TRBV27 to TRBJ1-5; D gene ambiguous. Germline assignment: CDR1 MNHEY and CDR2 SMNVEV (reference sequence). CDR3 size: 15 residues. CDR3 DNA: TGTGCCACCTCTACAAGAATGGATAGCAATCAGCCCCAGAATTTT. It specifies CATSTRMDSNQPQNF.

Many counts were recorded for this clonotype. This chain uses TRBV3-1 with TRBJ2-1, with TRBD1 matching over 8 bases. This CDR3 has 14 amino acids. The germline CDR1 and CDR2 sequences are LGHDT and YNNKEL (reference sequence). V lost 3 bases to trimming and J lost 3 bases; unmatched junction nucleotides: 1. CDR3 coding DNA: TGTGCCAGCAGCCATGACAGGGGCTACAATGAGCAGTTCTTC. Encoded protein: CASSHDRGYNEQFF.

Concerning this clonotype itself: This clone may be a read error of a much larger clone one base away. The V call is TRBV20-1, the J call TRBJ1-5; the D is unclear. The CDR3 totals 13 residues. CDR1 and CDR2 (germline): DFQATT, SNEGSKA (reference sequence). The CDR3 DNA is TGCAGTGCTAAGGGTTTCGGCAATCAGCCCCAGAATTTT. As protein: CSAKGFGNQPQNF.

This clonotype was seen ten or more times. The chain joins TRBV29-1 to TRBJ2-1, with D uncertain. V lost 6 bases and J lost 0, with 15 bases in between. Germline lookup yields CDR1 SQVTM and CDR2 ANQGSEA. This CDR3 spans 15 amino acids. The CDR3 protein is CSVPVAASSYNEQFF. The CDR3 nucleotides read TGCAGCGTGCCGGTGGCGGCGAGCTCCTACAATGAGCAGTTCTTC.

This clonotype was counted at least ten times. CDR3: CASSPLGAINEQFF. The CDR3 DNA reads TGTGCCAGCAGCCCCCTTGGGGCTATCAATGAGCAGTTCTTC. The chain is built from TRBV6-2 or TRBV6-3 and TRBJ2-1, with a weak D call TRBD1 (5 bases). V lost 6 bases and J 6 bases, leaving 15 bases between the germline ends. This CDR3 region has 14 residues. The germline V gene encodes CDR1 MNHEY and CDR2 SVGEGT.